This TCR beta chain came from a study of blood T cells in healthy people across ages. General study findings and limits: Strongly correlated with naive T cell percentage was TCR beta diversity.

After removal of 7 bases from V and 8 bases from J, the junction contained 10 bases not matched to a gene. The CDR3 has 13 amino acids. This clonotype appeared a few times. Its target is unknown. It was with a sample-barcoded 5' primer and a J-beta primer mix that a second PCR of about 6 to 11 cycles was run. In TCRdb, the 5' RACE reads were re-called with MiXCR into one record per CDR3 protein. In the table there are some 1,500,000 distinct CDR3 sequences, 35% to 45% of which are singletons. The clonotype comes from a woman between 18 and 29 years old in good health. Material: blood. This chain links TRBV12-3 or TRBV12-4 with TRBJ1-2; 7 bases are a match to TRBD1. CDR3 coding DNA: TGTGCCAGCATTGGGGACAGAGCGCTCGGCTACACCTTC. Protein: CASIGDRALGYTF.